A single T cell receptor (beta chain) is shown here with its context. Its specificity is unknown. CDR1 is SQVTM and CDR2 is ANQGSEA in the germline V gene. CDR3 length equals 12 residues. The ends were cut back, 6 bases at V and 3 bases at J, with 8 bases in the middle. These data originate in a study of shared clonotypes between healthy human individuals. Study findings and constraints: Among non-shared clonotypes, generation probabilities were lower than among those shared by all four donors.

Data came from immunoSEQ multiplex PCR; TCRdb stores just in-frame clones and leaves some out. The table includes around 2.5 million clones, over 85% detected once. The genes are TRBV29-1 and TRBJ1-4, with D uncertain. Sequenced: naive CD4+ T cells from PBMCs. Indicated subset: CD45RA+ positively selected. This TCR derives from a man between 18 and 29 years old in good health. Some clones in this sample may be carry-over from other donors' samples. CDR3 residues: CSVLRANEKLFF. CDR3 in DNA: TGCAGCGTATTACGGGCTAATGAAAAACTGTTTTTT.